Reported below is one T cell receptor (beta chain). Its specificity is unknown. These data come from a study of Graves' ophthalmopathy and Graves' hyperthyroidism. Points from the study as a whole: Ophthalmopathy progression was predicted by the model at just over 70% sensitivity and 72% to 80% specificity.

The V and J ends lost 8 bases and 4 bases, in that order; junction bases with no gene match: 8. The CDR3 is 14 residues long. Germline V gene lookup returns CDR1 ENHRY and CDR2 SYGVKD. Clinical symptoms, serum thyroxine, TRAb, thyroid ultrasound and orbital computed tomography formed the basis of diagnosis. PBMCs originated in 7.5 to 10 ml of fresh peripheral blood. Transcripts of RNA were the source for amplifying TCR beta CDR3 regions. Amplification began with first-round RT-PCR using HTBI primers, then second-round multiplex PCR was performed. MiXCR, applied by TCRdb to the multiplex PCR reads, yields one record per CDR3 protein. This sample has approximately 640,000 distinct CDR3 sequences; roughly two fifths occur once, and the top ten carry more than 2.5%.

The clonotype was recovered from an adult man with Graves' ophthalmopathy. The chain has TRBV10-3 and TRBJ1-5, with 7 bases matching TRBD1. The source material was peripheral blood. This CDR3 is CAILTGTVNQPQHF. CDR3 sequence (DNA): TGTGCCATCCTAACCGGGACAGTTAATCAGCCCCAGCATTTT.